Listed below are T cell receptor beta chains from one sample, sequenced in a study of Ad26.COV2.S vaccination and SARS-CoV-2 variants. The data were produced by immunoSEQ multiplex PCR, yet TCRdb's version contains in-frame clones alone and is incomplete. This sample yields roughly 420,000 clones, of which approximately 87% are seen a single time; less than 4% belongs to the top ten. The sequencing used peripheral blood, collected in a trial of Ad26.COV2.S vaccine versus placebo. All receptors derive from a person between 18 and 65 years old who received the Ad26.COV2.S COVID-19 vaccine or a placebo. Each CDR3 is given with its conserved first and last residue. The order of the fields is CDR3 protein, J gene, V gene, CDR3 length.

CASSQSGITYEQYF,TRBJ2-7,TRBV19,14
CASRGPGANVLTF,TRBJ2-6,TRBV6-6,13
CASSAQGNSNQPQHF,TRBJ1-5,TRBV7-2,15
CASSARDRAISGANVLTF,TRBJ2-6,TRBV13,18
CASSDDRGMDEQYF,TRBJ2-7,TRBV19,14
CSVTGTAYEQYF,TRBJ2-7,TRBV29-1,12
CASSMPSARGGPYEQYF,TRBJ2-7,TRBV27,17
CATSRVAGPTGELFF,TRBJ2-2,TRBV15,15
CASSPPERGVYEQYF,TRBJ2-7,TRBV18,15
CASSLRATGELFF,TRBJ2-2,TRBV12-3/TRBV12-4,13
CASSLLNTEAFF,TRBJ1-1,TRBV6-2/TRBV6-3,12
CASSGLAGEQFF,TRBJ2-1,TRBV12-3/TRBV12-4,12
CASSLSGYTYEQYF,TRBJ2-7,TRBV28,14
CASSLQRGEKLFF,TRBJ1-4,TRBV12-3/TRBV12-4,13
CAISESAGGHANTDTQYF,TRBJ2-3,TRBV10-3,18
CASSLFGGYEQYF,TRBJ2-7,TRBV5-4,13
CASSQGQGRETQYF,TRBJ2-5,TRBV7-9,14
CASSLDPGEGIQYF,TRBJ2-4,TRBV7-2,14
CAWSSRGYATDTQYF,TRBJ2-3,TRBV30,15
CASSSQSSGANVLTF,TRBJ2-6,TRBV6-5,15
CASSGHSYNEQFF,TRBJ2-1,TRBV19,13
CASSLSGQGGFNEQFF,TRBJ2-1,TRBV7-3,16
CASSPGTGGADTQYF,TRBJ2-3,TRBV18,15